This entry lists 3 T cell receptor beta chains sequenced from one sample in a study of T cells after yellow fever vaccination. TCRdb redid the calling of the 5' RACE reads with MiXCR, one entry per CDR3 protein. The sample consists of 450,000 to 550,000 distinct CDR3 sequences, 21% of them appearing once. The sequencing here drew on PBMCs, taken roughly 20 days after the first yellow fever vaccination. Receptor source: a man aged 18 to 30 who received the YFV17D yellow fever vaccine.

In the case of this clonotype: The junction departs from germline at one end; a sequencing error may be responsible. The DNA of the CDR3 is TGTGCCAGCAGCCTCTCCCACAATGAGCAGTTCTTC. Translated, it gives CASSLSHNEQFF. V usage is TRBV6-2 or TRBV6-3 and J usage is TRBJ2-1; D is undetermined. The germline V gene encodes CDR1 MNHEY and CDR2 SVGEGT. The CDR3 totals 12 residues.

The rearrangement joins TRBV6-2 or TRBV6-3 to TRBJ2-3; D may be TRBD1 or TRBD2 (6 bases each). CDR1 is MNHEY and CDR2 is SVGEGT in the germline V gene. The CDR3 is 14 amino acids. V shed 6 bases and J shed 3 bases, with 13 bases lying between them. This chain's CDR3 is CASSYRGLTDTQYF. For the CDR3, the DNA is TGTGCCAGCAGCTATCGGGGGCTGACAGATACGCAGTATTTT.

This clonotype was observed at least ten times. This sequence joins TRBV20-1 and TRBJ1-5; 7 nucleotides align to TRBD1. The CDR3 extends over 13 amino acids. Unmatched junction bases numbered 3, after V lost 2 bases and J lost 5 bases. Germline assignment: CDR1 DFQATT and CDR2 SNEGSKA (reference sequence). The CDR3 here is CSARRDSDQPQHF. CDR3 bases: TGCAGTGCTAGAAGGGACAGTGATCAGCCCCAGCATTTT.